This section outlines one T cell receptor beta chain sequence together with its context. CDR1 and CDR2 (germline): KGHSH, LQKENI. The CDR3 is 16 residues long. Trimming cost V 0 bases and J 2 bases, with 10 bases left between them. The data derive from a study of blood T cell repertoires in COVID-19. The overall study: The samples span acute and convalescent COVID-19 from the United States, Italy and Spain. PBMCs, B-cell-depleted T cells, or T cells were the source of the cDNA or gDNA that made up the material.

TCRdb's table, derived via immunoSEQ multiplex PCR, lists solely in-frame clones and lacks some. The data show about 44,000 clones, about nine tenths seen once. Sequencing was carried out using peripheral blood. The chain couples TRBV18 to TRBJ2-2, with D perhaps matching TRBD1 (5 bases). This sequence was found in a woman aged 80 or older in a cohort sampled during active or convalescent COVID-19. The CDR3 here is CASSPPSQGNTGELFF. DNA of the CDR3: TGTGCCAGCTCACCACCGTCCCAGGGTAACACCGGGGAGCTGTTTTTT.